This T cell receptor beta chain comes out of a study of beta chain features in type 1 diabetes. Study-wide results and limits: The study found fewer insertions and more deletions at VDJ junctions in type 1 diabetes patients. Type 1 diabetes patients had TCRB CDR3s that were shorter (moderately but significantly so) in all four CD4+ subsets. Across patients, naive, central memory and Treg TCRB repertoires exhibited apparently greater similarity than was observed across healthy donors.

The CDR3 covers 14 residues. All of the isolated RNA was reverse transcribed, so expressed TCRB transcripts were sequenced. Sequencing used immunoSEQ multiplex PCR; TCRdb keeps in-frame clones, though not all of them. The sample has about 370,000 clones, around a tenth seen once; the top ten hold 0.6%. This clone showed up just a few times. Its antigen is undetermined. Sequenced material: central memory CD4+ T cells from blood. This TCR came from a man aged 25 to 40 with type 1 diabetes. This chain connects TRBV21-1 to TRBJ2-1; TRBD2 is the table's D call and was not checked against the DNA. TRBV21-1 is a recognized pseudogene. The CDR3: CASSLTSGPNEQFF. The CDR3 coding sequence is TGTGCCAGCAGCCTTACTAGCGGCCCTAATGAGCAGTTCTTC.